This TCR beta chain originates from a study of T-cell reconstitution after alpha-beta-depleted transplantation in children. Findings and caveats of the study: Reportedly, roughly two months post-transplant, alpha-beta T cells arose from several hundred expanded graft clones. Newly generated T cells supplied most T-cell counts and diversity one year post-transplant. Surviving recipient cells, namely T cells and thymic progenitors, were the source of high day-60 TCRbeta diversity in some patients.

V lost 8 bases and J 7 bases, leaving 21 bases between the germline ends. The CDR3 has 14 residues. In germline, CDR1 is MGHDK, CDR2 SYGVNS. This clonotype has a handful of counts. The target antigen is unknown. This sample's TCRbeta library carried unique molecular identifier barcodes. One entry per CDR3 protein results from TCRdb running MiXCR on the PCR reads. Of about 600,000 distinct CDR3 sequences listed, 10% to 15% are singletons. This sequence originates from a male patient between 10 and 17 years old who had a stem cell transplant for acute myeloid leukemia, so the T cells may come from the graft donor. The rearrangement uses TRBV25-1 and TRBJ2-7, with unresolved D. Source: PBMCs, mostly from graft donor cells, taken 360 days after TCRalphabeta/CD19-depleted stem cell transplant. CDR3 protein: CASPTWLLSREQYF. In DNA, the CDR3 is TGTGCCAGCCCTACCTGGCTGCTTTCGAGGGAGCAGTACTTC.